Listed here is a single TCR beta chain. This clonotype was recorded at least ten times. The clone's antigen remains unknown. One base away there is no much larger clone; base qualities are not given. The treatment or condition label corresponds to: skin biopsy from PPD injection site in Mantoux-positive individual. Before reverse transcription, total RNA that had not been cell sorted was treated with RQ1 DNase, with a target input of about 1 to 1000 ng. The study described a robust, sensitive protocol for amplifying, sequencing and analyzing TCRs, using 3' ligation of a UMI-containing oligonucleotide to TCR cDNA. Tuberculin skin test biopsies came from sites injected with PPD in individuals with a positive Mantoux test. Libraries were prepared from skin biopsies and whole blood so that pipeline robustness could be tested in samples in which T cells form a minority population. The entry originates in a study of naive and memory T cell subsets (dated by TCRdb to about 2017). About the full investigation: In the figure summarizing the skin biopsy and whole blood samples, some 10 blood donors, 7 tuberculin skin test biopsies and 3 saline control biopsies were reported. Skin biopsies were taken from tuberculin skin test sites or from saline-injected control sites and were processed for RNA extraction as described before. PCR2 was typically performed as a SYBR Green qPCR that was stopped at a set threshold, although end-point PCR (approximately 6 cycles) could be used instead for low-input samples.

Library construction relied on UMI-ligation and nested PCR. TCR RNA was reverse transcribed with SuperScript IV using alpha and beta constant region primers for the blood and skin samples. Four rounds of PCR, run with the SP2 primer together with nested alpha and beta constant region primers, were used to amplify the ligated cDNA. T4 RNA ligase 1 was used to ligate an oligonucleotide containing the Illumina SP2 primer and a UMI to the 3' end of the cDNA. To prevent hairpin formation, the 12-nucleotide UMI was made up of two random hexamers with an eight-base spacer between them. From the second PCR onward, TCR alpha and beta chain libraries were processed separately, and dual indexing was applied for multiplexing. After pooling, the indexed libraries were analyzed by capillary electrophoresis and sequenced on either an Illumina MiSeq or NextSeq. Libraries were spiked with PhiX DNA at roughly 5-7.5% so that base diversity was increased and cluster recognition was improved. The source study handled its data this way. Demultiplexor extracted UMIs from read 2, combined them with read 1 TCR sequence, and split reads by sample indices. V and J genes and V-J junctions were identified by Decombinator, and each TCR was assigned a five-part identifier that included V and J deletions. Collapsinator relied on UMIs to correct both sequencing errors and PCR amplification heterogeneity, producing a UMI-based abundance for each TCR. Identifiers were converted to nucleotide sequence by CDR3Translator and translated to amino acids, and CDR3 regions were extracted on the basis of terminal motifs. Error-corrected alpha and beta TCR counts from blood and skin were compared after normalization to input RNA amount. TCRdb ran its own pipeline on the public reads, namely fastp trimming at Q25 and MiXCR clone calling, and kept in-frame beta chains. Every entry covers one CDR3 protein and lists the most common genes and DNA from its rows. The V and J calls come from TCRdb's annotation, not from the publication. For this sample there are about 20,000 distinct CDR3 sequences; roughly 9.8% appear just once. The ten largest account for approximately 6.2% of the sample.

The investigation overall reported the following: The larger number of TCRs at tuberculin skin test sites was interpreted as T cell infiltration of a delayed type IV hypersensitivity reaction. The RNA-based method was acknowledged to be potentially sensitive to changes in TCR transcripts with T cell activation and differentiation. The paper did not give details of skin biopsy collection and RNA processing, instead referencing earlier studies for those details. TCR sequences were reportedly obtained from both types of skin biopsy, with many more TCRs found at tuberculin skin test sites.

Including cysteine and phenylalanine, the CDR3 has 15 amino acids. The DNA shown is the 45-base CDR3, in frame from base 1. CDR1 and CDR2 (MNHNY, SVGAGI) derive from the germline V gene (reference sequence). The V and J ends are trimmed by 8 bases and 1 base, leaving 16 bases between them. In this chain, TRBV6-6 is recombined with TRBJ2-3; the D region is possibly TRBD1 or TRBD2, each matching across 6 bases. This clonotype was obtained from an adult in good health. The sequencing here drew on skin, taken from a tuberculin skin test site. The DNA sequence is given as TGTGCCAGCGAGGAACGGGGGCCTGGCACAGATACGCAGTATTTT. Protein translation: CASEERGPGTDTQYF.